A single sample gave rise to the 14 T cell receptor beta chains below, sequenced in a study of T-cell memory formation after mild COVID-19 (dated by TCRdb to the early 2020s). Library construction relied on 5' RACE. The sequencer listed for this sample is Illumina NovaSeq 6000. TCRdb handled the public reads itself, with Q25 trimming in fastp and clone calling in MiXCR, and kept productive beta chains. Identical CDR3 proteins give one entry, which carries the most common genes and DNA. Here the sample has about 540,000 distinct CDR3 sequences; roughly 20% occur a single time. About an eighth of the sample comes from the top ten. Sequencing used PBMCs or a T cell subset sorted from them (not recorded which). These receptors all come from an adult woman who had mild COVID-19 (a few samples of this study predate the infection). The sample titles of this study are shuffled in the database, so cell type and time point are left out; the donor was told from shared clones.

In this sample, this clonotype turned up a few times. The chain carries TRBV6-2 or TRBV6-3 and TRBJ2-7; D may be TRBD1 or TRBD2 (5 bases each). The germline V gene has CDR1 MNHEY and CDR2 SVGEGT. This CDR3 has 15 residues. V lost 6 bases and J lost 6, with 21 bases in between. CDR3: CASSRTARGTGEQYF. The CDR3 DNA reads TGTGCCAGCAGCAGGACCGCACGAGGGACGGGCGAGCAGTACTTC.

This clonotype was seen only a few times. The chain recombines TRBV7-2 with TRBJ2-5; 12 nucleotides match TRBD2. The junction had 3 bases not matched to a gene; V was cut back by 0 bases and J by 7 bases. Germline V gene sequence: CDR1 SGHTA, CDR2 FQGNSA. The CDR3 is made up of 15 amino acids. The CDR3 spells CASSLALAGGGTQYF. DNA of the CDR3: TGTGCCAGCAGCTTAGCTCTAGCGGGAGGGGGGACCCAGTACTTC.

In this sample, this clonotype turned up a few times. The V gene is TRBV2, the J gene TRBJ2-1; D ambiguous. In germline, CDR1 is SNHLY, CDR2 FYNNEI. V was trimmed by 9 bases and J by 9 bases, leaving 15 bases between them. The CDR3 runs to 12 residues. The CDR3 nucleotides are TGTGCCAGTTTGATGACTGGTCCTGAGCAGTTCTTC. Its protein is CASLMTGPEQFF.

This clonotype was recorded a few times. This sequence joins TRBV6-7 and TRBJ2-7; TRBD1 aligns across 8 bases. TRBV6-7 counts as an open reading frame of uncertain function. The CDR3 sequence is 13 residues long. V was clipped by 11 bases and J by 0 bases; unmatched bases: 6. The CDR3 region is CAVPGQDSYEQYF. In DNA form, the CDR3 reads TGTGCCGTTCCGGGACAGGACTCCTACGAGCAGTACTTC.

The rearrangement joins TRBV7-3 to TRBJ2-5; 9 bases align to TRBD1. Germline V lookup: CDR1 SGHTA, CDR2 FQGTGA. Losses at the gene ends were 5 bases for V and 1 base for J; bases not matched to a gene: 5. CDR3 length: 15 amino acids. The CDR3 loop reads CASSPTGGFQETQYF. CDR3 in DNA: TGTGCCAGCAGCCCGACAGGGGGATTCCAAGAGACCCAGTACTTC.

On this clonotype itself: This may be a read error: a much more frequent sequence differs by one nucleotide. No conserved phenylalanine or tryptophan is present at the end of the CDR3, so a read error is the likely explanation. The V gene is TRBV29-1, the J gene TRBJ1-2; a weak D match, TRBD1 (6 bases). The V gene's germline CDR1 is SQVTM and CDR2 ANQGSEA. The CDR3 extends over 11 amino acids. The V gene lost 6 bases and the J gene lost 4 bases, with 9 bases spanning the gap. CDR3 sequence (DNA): TGCAGCGTAGGACAGTCCTATGGCTACACCTTA. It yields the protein CSVGQSYGYTL.

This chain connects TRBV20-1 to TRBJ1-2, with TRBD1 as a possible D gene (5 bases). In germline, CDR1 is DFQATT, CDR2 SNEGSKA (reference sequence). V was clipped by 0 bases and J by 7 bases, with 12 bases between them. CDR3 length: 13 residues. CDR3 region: CSAREAGPSGYTF. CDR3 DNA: TGCAGTGCTAGAGAGGCAGGGCCCTCTGGCTACACCTTC.

The CDR3 DNA reads as TGTGCCCTCGGGGCTAGCGTTACCTACGAGCAGTACTTC. Protein: CALGASVTYEQYF. The rearrangement uses TRBV6-2 or TRBV6-3 and TRBJ2-7; a weak D match, TRBD2 (6 bases). This CDR3 has 13 amino acids. Germline values: CDR1 MNHEY, CDR2 SVGEGT. V was cut by 11 bases and J by 2 bases, with 16 bases left in between.

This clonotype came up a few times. This CDR3 reads CASSLVGNSPLHF. In DNA form, the CDR3 reads TGCGCCAGCAGCTTGGTAGGGAATTCACCCCTCCACTTT. V and J are TRBV5-1 and TRBJ1-6; D gene ambiguous. The CDR3 totals 13 residues. Germline V gene data show CDR1 as SGHRS and CDR2 as YFSETQ. Trimming left V 0 bases short and J 7 bases short, with 5 bases between.

CDR3 DNA: TGTGCCAGCAGCCAAGAGACGGGTCGGACAGATACGCAGTATTTT. Translating gives CASSQETGRTDTQYF. The chain is built from TRBV3-1 and TRBJ2-3; D unclear. Trimming pared 0 bases from V and 3 bases from J, leaving 10 bases between. This CDR3 is 15 amino acids long. Germline V gene sequence: CDR1 LGHDT, CDR2 YNNKEL (reference sequence).

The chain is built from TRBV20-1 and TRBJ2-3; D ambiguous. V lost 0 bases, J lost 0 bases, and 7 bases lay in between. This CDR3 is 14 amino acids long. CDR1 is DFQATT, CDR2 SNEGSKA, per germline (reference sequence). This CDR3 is CSARDHRSTDTQYF. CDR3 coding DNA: TGCAGTGCTAGAGATCACAGAAGCACAGATACGCAGTATTTT.

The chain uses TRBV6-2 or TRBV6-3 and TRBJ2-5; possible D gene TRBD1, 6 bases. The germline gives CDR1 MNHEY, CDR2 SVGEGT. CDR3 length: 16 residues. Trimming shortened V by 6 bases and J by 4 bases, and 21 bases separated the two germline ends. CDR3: CASSPVGRGNGETQYF. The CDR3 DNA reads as TGTGCCAGCAGCCCCGTGGGCAGGGGAAATGGAGAGACCCAGTACTTC.

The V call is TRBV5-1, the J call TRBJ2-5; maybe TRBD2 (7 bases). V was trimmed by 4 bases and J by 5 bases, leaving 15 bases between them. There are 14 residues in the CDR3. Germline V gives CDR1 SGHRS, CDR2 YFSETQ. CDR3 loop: CASSGTGGRETQYF. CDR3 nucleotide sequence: TGCGCCAGCAGCGGAACGGGGGGCCGGGAGACCCAGTACTTC.

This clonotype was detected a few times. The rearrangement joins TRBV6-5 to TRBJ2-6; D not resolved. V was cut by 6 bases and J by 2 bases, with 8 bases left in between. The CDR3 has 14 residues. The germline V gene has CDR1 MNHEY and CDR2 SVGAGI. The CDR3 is CASRGSPGANVLTF. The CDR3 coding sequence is TGTGCCAGCAGGGGAAGTCCTGGGGCCAACGTCCTGACTTTC.